The text below deals with one TCR beta chain. The data were taken from a study of cytomegalovirus exposure and HLA in healthy donors. The PCR contained 60 Vbeta and 13 Jbeta primers. TCRdb keeps only in-frame clones here, not all; method: immunoSEQ multiplex PCR. The sample shows approximately 100,000 clones, around 79% of them seen only once. The CDR3 runs 16 residues. Germline V gene sequence: CDR1 MNHNS, CDR2 SASEGT. The junction had 8 bases not matched to a gene; V was cut back by 2 bases and J by 7 bases. The specimen sequenced was PBMCs. The chain employs TRBV6-1 and TRBJ1-2; 12 bases align to TRBD1. The TCR comes from a woman in her forties in good health and CMV-seronegative. The CDR3 sequence: CASSEIGGTGGFGYTF. Written as DNA, the CDR3 is TGTGCCAGCAGTGAAATAGGCGGGACAGGGGGCTTTGGCTACACCTTC.